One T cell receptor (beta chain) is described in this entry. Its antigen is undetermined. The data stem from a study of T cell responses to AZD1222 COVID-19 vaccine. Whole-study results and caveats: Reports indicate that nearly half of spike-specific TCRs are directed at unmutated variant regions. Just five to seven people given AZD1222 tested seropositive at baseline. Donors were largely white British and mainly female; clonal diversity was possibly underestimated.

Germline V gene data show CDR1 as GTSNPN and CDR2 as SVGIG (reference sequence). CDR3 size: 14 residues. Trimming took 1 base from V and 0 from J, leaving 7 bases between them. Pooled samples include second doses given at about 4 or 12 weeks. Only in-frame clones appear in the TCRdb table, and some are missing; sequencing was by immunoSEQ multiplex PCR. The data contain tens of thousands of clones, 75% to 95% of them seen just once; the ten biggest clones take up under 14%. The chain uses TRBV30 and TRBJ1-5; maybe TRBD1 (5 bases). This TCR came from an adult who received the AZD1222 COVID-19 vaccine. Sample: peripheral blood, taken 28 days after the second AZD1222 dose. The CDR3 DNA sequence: TGTGCCTGGAGTGCAGGGTATAGCAATCAGCCCCAGCATTTT. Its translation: CAWSAGYSNQPQHF.